This T cell receptor beta chain came from a study of blood T cells in healthy people across ages. V lost 1 base and J 5 bases, leaving 11 bases between the germline ends. Germline V gene data show CDR1 as SGHTA and CDR2 as FQGNSA. The CDR3 runs 14 residues. The second PCR ran roughly 6 to 11 cycles with a sample-barcoded 5' primer and J-beta primers. Using its own MiXCR run on the 5' RACE reads, TCRdb lists one record per CDR3 protein. Altogether around 1,800,000 distinct CDR3 sequences are present, approximately 40% being singletons, with the ten largest covering about 21%. Only a few counts were recorded for this clonotype.

The V gene is TRBV7-2, the J gene TRBJ2-5; the D gene is possibly TRBD2 (6 bases). This sequence was found in a human donor in good health. The specimen was blood. The CDR3 DNA reads TGTGCCAGCAGCTTAGTTCCGGGGAGGGAGACCCAGTACTTC. It encodes CASSLVPGRETQYF.